The 22 T cell receptor beta chains presented below share a single source sample, sequenced in a study of blood T cell repertoires in COVID-19. Profiling relied on immunoSEQ multiplex PCR, and the TCRdb table lists in-frame clones only, not all of them. The sample yields under 200,000 clones, 89% seen once. The sequencing input was PBMCs or T cells enriched from blood (not recorded which). Source of these receptors: a woman between 18 and 29 years old who had recovered from COVID-19.

This chain links TRBV7-9 with TRBJ2-7; the D gene is possibly TRBD2 (6 bases). The germline gives CDR1 SEHNR, CDR2 FQNEAQ (reference sequence). Trimming took 4 bases from V and 0 from J, leaving 13 bases between them. The CDR3 contains 15 residues. The CDR3 DNA reads TGTGCCAGCAGCTACTCTAGCGATCCCTCCTACGAGCAGTACTTC. It yields the protein CASSYSSDPSYEQYF.

The V and J genes are TRBV5-5 and TRBJ1-2; no clear D. The V gene's germline CDR1 is SGHKS and CDR2 YYEKEE (reference sequence). CDR3 size: 14 residues. Between the trimmed V and J ends, which lost 5 bases and 2 bases, there was a span of 13 bases. CDR3 DNA: TGTGCCAGCAGTCGTATGACGGGAAACTATGGCTACACCTTC. Its protein is CASSRMTGNYGYTF.

J is TRBJ1-4 and V is TRBV3-1 (or the pseudogene TRBV3-2); D remains ambiguous. Deletions cut 4 bases from V and 8 bases from J, with 17 bases between. The germline CDR1 and CDR2 sequences are LGHDT and YNNKEL (reference sequence). CDR3 size: 15 residues. This CDR3 is CASSLGRGTGEKLFF. CDR3 bases: TGTGCCAGCAGCCTCGGTCGAGGAACCGGGGAAAAACTGTTTTTT.

V usage is TRBV4-1 and J usage is TRBJ2-7, with TRBD1 matching over 8 bases. The CDR3 extends over 15 amino acids. V shed 4 bases and J 5 bases; nucleotides not matched to a gene: 10. CDR1 and CDR2 (germline): MGHRA, YSYEKL. The CDR3 region is CASSPRGLTGDEQYF. CDR3 coding DNA: TGCGCCAGCAGCCCTCGGGGGCTGACAGGGGACGAGCAGTACTTC.

The rearrangement joins TRBV29-1 to TRBJ2-7; TRBD1 might be the D (5 bases). Germline V gene sequence: CDR1 SQVTM, CDR2 ANQGSEA. V dropped 4 bases and J dropped 4 bases, with 11 bases sitting between them. The CDR3 length is 12 residues. DNA of the CDR3: TGCAGCGTTGCCTGGACACCGTACGAGCAGTACTTC. Translation: CSVAWTPYEQYF.

This chain joins TRBV6-2 or TRBV6-3 and TRBJ2-3; 10 nucleotides line up with TRBD2. This CDR3 has 17 amino acids. In germline, CDR1 is MNHEY, CDR2 SVGEGT. The junction had 14 bases not matched to a gene; V was cut back by 5 bases and J by 6 bases. This CDR3 reads CASSTSGGAGGQDTQYF. CDR3 nucleotides: TGTGCCAGCAGTACCTCCGGGGGAGCGGGGGGGCAGGATACGCAGTATTTT.

The V call is TRBV4-1, the J call TRBJ1-4, with a weak D call TRBD1 (5 bases). CDR3 length: 14 residues. The germline V gene encodes CDR1 MGHRA and CDR2 YSYEKL. The V end was cut by 1 base, the J end by 5 bases, with 8 bases between. CDR3 amino acids: CASSQGGANEKLFF. DNA for the CDR3: TGCGCCAGCAGCCAAGGTGGGGCGAATGAAAAACTGTTTTTT.

The CDR3 DNA is TGTGCCTGGAGTGACGGGAACACTAACTATGGCTACACCTTC. Amino acids: CAWSDGNTNYGYTF. V is TRBV30 and J is TRBJ1-2; no clear D gene. Germline CDR1 and CDR2: GTSNPN and SVGIG (reference sequence). The V end was cut by 1 base, the J end by 0 bases, with 9 bases between. The CDR3 has 14 residues.

The V gene is TRBV12-3 or TRBV12-4, the J gene TRBJ1-2; 8 bases agree with TRBD1. The CDR3 sequence is 13 residues long. V shed 1 base, J shed 5 bases, and the junction held 0 bases outside the gene matches. CDR3 nucleotides: TGTGCCAGCAGTTTAGGGACAGGGTATGGCTACACCTTC. This codes for CASSLGTGYGYTF.

In its sample, this clone was seen once. V is TRBV3-1 (or the pseudogene TRBV3-2) and J is TRBJ2-7; 9 bases line up with TRBD2. Trimming at V came to 1 base and at J to 3 bases, leaving 4 bases not matched to a gene. Germline V gene data show CDR1 as LGHDT and CDR2 as YNNKEL (reference sequence). The CDR3 totals 15 residues. This CDR3 is CASSQGGGGVYEQYF. The CDR3, as DNA: TGTGCCAGCAGCCAAGGCGGGGGGGGCGTCTACGAGCAGTACTTC.

The chain is built from TRBV6-6 and TRBJ1-5; 10 bases are a match to TRBD1. Germline V lookup: CDR1 MNHNY, CDR2 SVGAGI (reference sequence). V lost 6 bases, J lost 4 bases, and 21 bases stayed unmatched. This CDR3 region has 20 residues. CDR3 sequence: CASSHSAGTGAPWRNQPQHF. The CDR3 region has the DNA TGTGCCAGCAGCCACTCGGCCGGGACAGGGGCTCCTTGGCGGAATCAGCCCCAGCATTTT.

This clone was found a few times. This rearrangement joins TRBV6-5 to TRBJ1-6; TRBD1 matches at 7 bases. The CDR3 extends over 13 amino acids. Germline-derived CDR1 and CDR2 are MNHEY and SVGAGI. The J segment lost 5 bases and the V segment lost 6 bases, leaving 1 base of the junction unmatched. The CDR3 here is CASRQGNNSPLHF. DNA for the CDR3: TGTGCCAGCAGACAGGGGAATAATTCACCCCTCCACTTT.

The V gene is TRBV21-1, the J gene TRBJ1-6. TRBV21-1 is a recognized pseudogene. The CDR3 contains 16 residues. CDR3 bases: TGTGCCAGCAGCAAAGAAGATAGTTTACGTAGTTCACCCCTCCACTTT. This encodes CASSKEDSLRSSPLHF.

Ten or more counts support this clone. This chain uses TRBV30 with TRBJ1-1; TRBD1 agrees at 8 bases. With 5 bases clipped from V and 4 bases from J, the junction kept 3 bases outside the gene matches. Germline V gene lookup returns CDR1 GTSNPN and CDR2 SVGIG (reference sequence). The CDR3 extends over 12 amino acids. The CDR3 region is CAWGQGFTEAFF. As DNA, the CDR3 is TGTGCCTGGGGACAGGGTTTCACTGAAGCTTTCTTT.

The chain couples TRBV13 to TRBJ2-1; TRBD1 aligns across 10 bases. V dropped 5 bases and J dropped 6; count of bases not matched to a gene: 7. The CDR3 runs to 15 residues. The germline CDR1 and CDR2 sequences are PRHDT and FYEKMQ (reference sequence). CDR3 sequence reads: CASSPTGQGINEQFF. CDR3 DNA: TGTGCCAGCAGCCCAACGGGACAGGGGATCAATGAGCAGTTCTTC.

This clone was recorded once. The genes are TRBV6-6 and TRBJ2-3, with 11 bases matching TRBD1. The germline gives CDR1 MNHNY, CDR2 SVGAGI (reference sequence). This CDR3 is built from 16 residues. The V segment lost 0 bases and the J segment 6 bases; nucleotides outside the gene matches: 5. This CDR3 reads CASSYSGTGGKDTQYF. The CDR3 DNA reads TGTGCCAGCAGTTACTCGGGGACAGGGGGGAAGGATACGCAGTATTTT.

The chain couples TRBV28 to TRBJ1-2; no reliable D call. Germline assignment: CDR1 MDHEN and CDR2 SYDVKM. Trimming pared 5 bases from V and 4 bases from J, leaving 17 bases between. The CDR3 is 15 amino acids. Here the CDR3 reads CASSGTPWQSYGYTF. The CDR3 DNA follows: TGTGCCAGCAGTGGCACCCCTTGGCAGTCCTATGGCTACACCTTC.

The rearrangement links TRBV19 to TRBJ2-3; 14 nucleotides align to TRBD2. The germline V gene has CDR1 LNHDA and CDR2 SQIVND (reference sequence). This CDR3 is built from 17 residues. With V trimmed by 5 bases and J by 8 bases, 12 bases remained unmatched. The CDR3 protein is CASSPTGTSGGVGTQYF. DNA of the CDR3: TGTGCCAGTAGTCCGACCGGGACTAGCGGGGGAGTAGGTACGCAGTATTTT.

The V call is TRBV30, the J call TRBJ2-3; 12 bases align to TRBD2. Trimming removed 3 bases from V and 6 bases from J; junction bases left unmatched: 4. The CDR3 covers 14 residues. CDR1 is GTSNPN and CDR2 is SVGIG in the germline V gene (reference sequence). The CDR3 sequence: CAWRLAGGRDTQYF. The CDR3 DNA reads as TGTGCCTGGAGGCTAGCGGGGGGGCGGGATACGCAGTATTTT.

The chain links TRBV6-5 to TRBJ1-1, with 8 bases matching TRBD1. CDR1 MNHEY and CDR2 SVGAGI come from the germline V gene. CDR3 length: 14 amino acids. The V and J ends lost 5 bases and 11 bases, in that order; junction bases with no gene match: 13. Written as DNA, the CDR3 is TGTGCCAGCAGTACATATTATACAGGGGGGTGGGCTTTCTTT. Its protein is CASSTYYTGGWAFF.

V usage is TRBV6-6 and J usage is TRBJ1-1; 8 bases line up with TRBD1. Trimming cost V 11 bases and J 7 bases; bases outside gene matches: 3. CDR3 length: 10 amino acids. The germline V gene encodes CDR1 MNHNY and CDR2 SVGAGI (reference sequence). Written as DNA, the CDR3 is TGTGCCGTACAGGGGGATGAAGCTTTCTTT. This encodes CAVQGDEAFF.

CDR3 amino acids: CSVEDEQGSYGYTF. CDR3 DNA: TGCAGCGTTGAAGATGAACAGGGTAGCTATGGCTACACCTTC. This chain connects TRBV29-1 to TRBJ1-2, with a weak D call TRBD1 (6 bases). The length of the CDR3 is 14 residues. Trimming stripped 0 bases from V and 4 bases from J, with 12 bases between. CDR1 is SQVTM and CDR2 is ANQGSEA in the germline V gene.